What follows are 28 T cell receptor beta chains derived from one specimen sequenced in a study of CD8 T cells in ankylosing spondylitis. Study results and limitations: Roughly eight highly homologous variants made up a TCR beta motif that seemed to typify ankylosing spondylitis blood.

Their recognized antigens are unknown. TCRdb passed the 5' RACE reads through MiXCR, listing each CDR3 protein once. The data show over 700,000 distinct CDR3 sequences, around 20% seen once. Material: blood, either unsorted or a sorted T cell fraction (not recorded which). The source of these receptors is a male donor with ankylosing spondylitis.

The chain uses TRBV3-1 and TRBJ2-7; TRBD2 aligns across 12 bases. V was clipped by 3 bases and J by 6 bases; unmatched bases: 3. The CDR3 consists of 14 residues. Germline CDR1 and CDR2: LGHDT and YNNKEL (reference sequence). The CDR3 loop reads CASSQLAGGCEQYF. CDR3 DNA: TGTGCCAGCAGCCAGCTAGCGGGAGGGTGCGAGCAGTACTTC.

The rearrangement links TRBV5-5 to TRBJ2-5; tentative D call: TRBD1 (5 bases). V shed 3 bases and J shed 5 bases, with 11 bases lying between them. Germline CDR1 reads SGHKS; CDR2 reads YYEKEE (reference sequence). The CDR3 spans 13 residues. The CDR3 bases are TGTGCCAGCAGCTCCCTGACAGATGAGACCCAGTACTTC. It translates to CASSSLTDETQYF.

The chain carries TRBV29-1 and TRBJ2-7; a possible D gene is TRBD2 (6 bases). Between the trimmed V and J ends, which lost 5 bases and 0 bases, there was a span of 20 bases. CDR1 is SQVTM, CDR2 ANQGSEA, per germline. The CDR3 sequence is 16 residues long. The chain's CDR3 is CSVTPGEDLYSYEQYF. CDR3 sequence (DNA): TGCAGCGTTACTCCGGGGGAAGACCTATACTCCTACGAGCAGTACTTC.

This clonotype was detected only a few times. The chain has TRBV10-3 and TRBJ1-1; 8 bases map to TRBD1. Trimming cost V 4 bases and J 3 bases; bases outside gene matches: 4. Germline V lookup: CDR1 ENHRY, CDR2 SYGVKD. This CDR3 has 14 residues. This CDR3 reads CAISGTGPDTEAFF. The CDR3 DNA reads TGTGCCATCAGTGGGACAGGGCCAGACACTGAAGCTTTCTTT.

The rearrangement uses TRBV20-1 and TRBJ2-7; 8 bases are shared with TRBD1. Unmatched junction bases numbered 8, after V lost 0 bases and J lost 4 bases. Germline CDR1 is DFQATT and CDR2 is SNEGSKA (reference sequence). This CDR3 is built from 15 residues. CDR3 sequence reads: CSARDPAGGQYEQYF. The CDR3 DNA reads TGCAGTGCTAGAGATCCCGCAGGGGGCCAATACGAGCAGTACTTC.

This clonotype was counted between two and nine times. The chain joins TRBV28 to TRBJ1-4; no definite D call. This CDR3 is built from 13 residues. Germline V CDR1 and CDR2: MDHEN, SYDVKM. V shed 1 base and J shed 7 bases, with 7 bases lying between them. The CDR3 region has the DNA TGTGCCAGCAGTTTATCGGATATTGAAAAACTGTTTTTT. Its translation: CASSLSDIEKLFF.

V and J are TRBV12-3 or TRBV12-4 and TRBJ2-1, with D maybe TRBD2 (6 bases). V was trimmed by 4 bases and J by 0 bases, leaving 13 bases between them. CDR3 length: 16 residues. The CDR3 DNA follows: TGTGCCAGCAGTTCTGGAAGGACTACCTCCTACAATGAGCAGTTCTTC. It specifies CASSSGRTTSYNEQFF.

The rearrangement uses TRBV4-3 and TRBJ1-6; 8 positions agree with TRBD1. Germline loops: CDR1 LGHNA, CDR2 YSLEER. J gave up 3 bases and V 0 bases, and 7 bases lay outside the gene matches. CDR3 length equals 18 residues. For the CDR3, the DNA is TGCGCCAGCAGCCAAGATCTTGGGACAGGCTTCTATAATTCACCCCTCCACTTT. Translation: CASSQDLGTGFYNSPLHF.

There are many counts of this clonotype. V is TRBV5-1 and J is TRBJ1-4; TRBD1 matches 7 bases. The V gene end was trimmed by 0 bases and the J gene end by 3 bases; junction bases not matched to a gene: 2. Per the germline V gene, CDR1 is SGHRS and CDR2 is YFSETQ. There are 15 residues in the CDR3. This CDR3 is CASSLEGQPNEKLFF. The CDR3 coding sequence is TGCGCCAGCAGCTTGGAGGGACAGCCTAATGAAAAACTGTTTTTT.

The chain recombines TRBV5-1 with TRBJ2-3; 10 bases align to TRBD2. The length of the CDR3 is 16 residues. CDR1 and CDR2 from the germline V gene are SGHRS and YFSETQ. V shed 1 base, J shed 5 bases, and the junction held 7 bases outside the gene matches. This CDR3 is CASSLMKTSGLDTQYF. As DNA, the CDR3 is TGCGCCAGCAGCTTGATGAAGACTAGCGGGTTAGATACGCAGTATTTT.

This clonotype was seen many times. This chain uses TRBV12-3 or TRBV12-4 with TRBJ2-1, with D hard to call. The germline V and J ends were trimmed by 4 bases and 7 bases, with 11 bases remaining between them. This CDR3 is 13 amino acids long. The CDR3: CASSWVSRNEQFF. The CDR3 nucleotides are TGTGCCAGCAGTTGGGTAAGCAGGAATGAGCAGTTCTTC.

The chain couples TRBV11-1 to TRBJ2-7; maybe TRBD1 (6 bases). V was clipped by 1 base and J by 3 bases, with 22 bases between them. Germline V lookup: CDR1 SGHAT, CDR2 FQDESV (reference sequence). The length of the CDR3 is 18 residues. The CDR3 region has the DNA TGTGCCAGCAGCTTAGAGGGACACCCGTCGGACGGATACTACGAGCAGTACTTC. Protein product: CASSLEGHPSDGYYEQYF. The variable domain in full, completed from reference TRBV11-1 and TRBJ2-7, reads EAEVAQSPRYKITEKSQAVAFWCDPISGHATLYWYRQILGQGPELLVQFQDESVVDDSQLPKDRFSAERLKGVDSTLKIQPAELGDSAMYLCASSLEGHPSDGYYEQYFGPGTRLTVT.

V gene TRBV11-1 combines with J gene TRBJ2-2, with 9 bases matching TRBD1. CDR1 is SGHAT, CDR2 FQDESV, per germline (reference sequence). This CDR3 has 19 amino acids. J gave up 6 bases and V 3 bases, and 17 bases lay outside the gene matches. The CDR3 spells CASSFVYHRDRVGSGELFF. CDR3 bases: TGTGCCAGCAGCTTTGTGTACCACCGGGACAGGGTTGGATCCGGGGAGCTGTTTTTT. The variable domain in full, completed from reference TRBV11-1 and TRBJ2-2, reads EAEVAQSPRYKITEKSQAVAFWCDPISGHATLYWYRQILGQGPELLVQFQDESVVDDSQLPKDRFSAERLKGVDSTLKIQPAELGDSAMYLCASSFVYHRDRVGSGELFFGEGSRLTVL.

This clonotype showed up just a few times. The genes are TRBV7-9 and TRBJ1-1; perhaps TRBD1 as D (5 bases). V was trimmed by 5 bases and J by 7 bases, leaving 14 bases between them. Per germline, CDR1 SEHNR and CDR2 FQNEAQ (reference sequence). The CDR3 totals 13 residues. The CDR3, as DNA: TGTGCCAGCAGCAGGGTAGGGGAGGGTGAAGCTTTCTTT. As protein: CASSRVGEGEAFF. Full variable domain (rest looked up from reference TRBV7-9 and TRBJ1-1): DTGVSQNPRHKITKRGQNVTFRCDPISEHNRLYWYRQTLGQGPEFLTYFQNEAQLEKSRLLSDRFSAERPKGSFSTLEIQRTEQGDSAMYLCASSRVGEGEAFFGQGTRLTVV.

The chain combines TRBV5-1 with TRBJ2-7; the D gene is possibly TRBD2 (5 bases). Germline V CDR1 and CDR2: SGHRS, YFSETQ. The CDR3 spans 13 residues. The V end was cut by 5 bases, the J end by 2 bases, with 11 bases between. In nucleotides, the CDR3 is TGCGCCAGCAGTGGTTCCGGGACCTACGAGCAGTACTTC. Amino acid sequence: CASSGSGTYEQYF.

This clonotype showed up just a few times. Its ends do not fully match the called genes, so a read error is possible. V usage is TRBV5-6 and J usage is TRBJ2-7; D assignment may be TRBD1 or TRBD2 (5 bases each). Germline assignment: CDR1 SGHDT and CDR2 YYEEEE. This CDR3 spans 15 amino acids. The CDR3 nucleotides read TGTGCCAGCAGCCAAAATGGGGGACGGAGCTACGAGCAGTGCTTC. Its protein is CASSQNGGRSYEQCF.

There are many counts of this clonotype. The CDR3: CASSLEMPGDEQYF. CDR3 bases: TGCGCCAGCAGCTTAGAGATGCCCGGCGACGAGCAGTACTTC. The rearrangement links TRBV5-1 to TRBJ2-7; D is uncertain. V dropped 2 bases and J dropped 5 bases, with 14 bases sitting between them. The CDR3 consists of 14 residues. In germline, CDR1 is SGHRS, CDR2 YFSETQ.

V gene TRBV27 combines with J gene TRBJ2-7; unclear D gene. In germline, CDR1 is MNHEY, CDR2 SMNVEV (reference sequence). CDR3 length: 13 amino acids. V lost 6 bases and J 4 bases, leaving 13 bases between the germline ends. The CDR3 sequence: CASRPGPLYEQYF. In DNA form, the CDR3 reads TGTGCCAGCAGACCCGGGCCTCTATACGAGCAGTACTTC.

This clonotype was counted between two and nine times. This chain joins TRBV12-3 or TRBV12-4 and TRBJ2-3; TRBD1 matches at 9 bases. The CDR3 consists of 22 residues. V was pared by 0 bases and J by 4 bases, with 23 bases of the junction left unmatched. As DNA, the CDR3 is TGTGCCAGCAGTTTAGCGGGACAGGGCCTGATACCACCCACGACTCGCGCAGATACGCAGTATTTT. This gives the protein CASSLAGQGLIPPTTRADTQYF.

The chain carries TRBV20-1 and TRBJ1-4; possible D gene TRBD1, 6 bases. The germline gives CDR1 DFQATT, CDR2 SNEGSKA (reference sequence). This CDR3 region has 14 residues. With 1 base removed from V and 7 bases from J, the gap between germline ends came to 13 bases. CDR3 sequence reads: CSARGQGKGEKLFF. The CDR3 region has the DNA TGCAGTGCTAGAGGGCAGGGGAAGGGTGAAAAACTGTTTTTT.

The CDR3 is CASSSDPSLGQYF. The CDR3 DNA is TGCGCCAGCAGCTCCGATCCGTCTCTGGGGCAGTACTTC. This chain connects TRBV5-1 to TRBJ2-7; D remains ambiguous. CDR1 SGHRS and CDR2 YFSETQ come from the germline V gene. This CDR3 is 13 amino acids long. V dropped 3 bases and J dropped 9 bases, with 16 bases sitting between them.

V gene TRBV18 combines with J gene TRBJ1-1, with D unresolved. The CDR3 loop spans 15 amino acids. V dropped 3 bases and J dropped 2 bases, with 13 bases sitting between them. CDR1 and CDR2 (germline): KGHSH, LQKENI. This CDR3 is CASSPDGSINTEAFF. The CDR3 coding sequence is TGTGCCAGCTCACCCGATGGCAGTATCAACACTGAAGCTTTCTTT.

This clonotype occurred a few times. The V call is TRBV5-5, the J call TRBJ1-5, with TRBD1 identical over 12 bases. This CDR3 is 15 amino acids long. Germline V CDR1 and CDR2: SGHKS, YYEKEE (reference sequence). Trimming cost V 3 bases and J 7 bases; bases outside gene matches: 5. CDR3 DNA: TGTGCCAGCAGCTCGGGACAGGGGGCGGCGCAGCCCCAGCATTTT. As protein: CASSSGQGAAQPQHF.

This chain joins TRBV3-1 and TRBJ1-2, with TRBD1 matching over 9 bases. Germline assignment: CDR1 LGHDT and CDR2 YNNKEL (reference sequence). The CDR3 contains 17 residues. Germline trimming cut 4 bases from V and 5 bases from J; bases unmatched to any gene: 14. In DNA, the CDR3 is TGTGCCAGCAGCCCCCGGGACAGGGAGGGGGCGAGGTATGGCTACACCTTC. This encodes CASSPRDREGARYGYTF.

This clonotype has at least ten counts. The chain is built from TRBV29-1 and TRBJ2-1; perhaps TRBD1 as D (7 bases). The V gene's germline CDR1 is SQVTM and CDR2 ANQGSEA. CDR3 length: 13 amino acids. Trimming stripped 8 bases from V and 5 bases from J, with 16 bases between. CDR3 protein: CSTPGGLHNEQFF. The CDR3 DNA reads TGCAGCACCCCAGGGGGACTCCACAATGAGCAGTTCTTC.

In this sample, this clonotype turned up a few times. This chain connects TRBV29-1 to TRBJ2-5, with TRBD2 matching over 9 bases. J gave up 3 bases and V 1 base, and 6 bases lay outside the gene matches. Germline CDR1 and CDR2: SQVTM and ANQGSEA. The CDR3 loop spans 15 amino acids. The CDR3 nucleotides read TGCAGCGTTGAAGTCAGCGGGAGGCCAAAAGAGACCCAGTACTTC. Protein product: CSVEVSGRPKETQYF.

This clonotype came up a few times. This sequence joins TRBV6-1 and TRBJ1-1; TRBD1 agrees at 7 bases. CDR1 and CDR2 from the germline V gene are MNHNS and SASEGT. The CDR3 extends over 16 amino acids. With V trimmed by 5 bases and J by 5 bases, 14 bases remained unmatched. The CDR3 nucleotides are TGTGCCAGCAGTCGCTACAGGGGAGGGGAGGTGACTGAAGCTTTCTTT. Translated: CASSRYRGGEVTEAFF.

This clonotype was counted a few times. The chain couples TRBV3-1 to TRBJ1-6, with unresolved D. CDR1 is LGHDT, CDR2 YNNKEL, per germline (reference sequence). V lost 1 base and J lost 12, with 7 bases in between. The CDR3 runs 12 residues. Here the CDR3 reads CASSQVVGPLHF. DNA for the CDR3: TGTGCCAGCAGCCAAGTCGTTGGACCCCTCCACTTT.